The rows below give T cell receptor beta chains drawn from one sample of a study of identical twins. TCRdb re-called the 5' RACE reads with MiXCR, one entry per CDR3 protein. The table records some 500,000 distinct CDR3 sequences, roughly 9.5% of them present only once. These records were also assigned to another study, of yellow fever vaccine responses in identical twins.

The sequenced material came from PBMCs. The receptors originated from a woman under 30 in good health. Each CDR3 is given with its conserved first and last residue. The D gene is left open where the match is weak. The size of a clone is reported for some rows only, either as once, few or many, or as a class for expanded clones.

TRBV7-2,few,NA,TRBJ2-1,CASSLVPRSDNEQFF,TGTGCCAGCAGCTTAGTCCCCCGCAGCGACAATGAGCAGTTCTTC
TRBV10-3,NA,TRBD1,TRBJ1-4,CAIGQGSEKLFF,TGTGCCATCGGACAGGGAAGTGAAAAACTGTTTTTT
TRBV6-1,many,NA,TRBJ1-4,CASTKLGVGLNEKLFF,TGTGCCAGCACCAAATTAGGCGTCGGATTAAATGAAAAACTGTTTTTT
TRBV5-1,few,NA,TRBJ1-4,CASSLVADGATNEKLFF,TGCGCCAGCAGCTTGGTTGCAGATGGGGCAACTAATGAAAAACTGTTTTTT
TRBV6-1,NA,TRBD2,TRBJ2-3,CATGRGGGDTQYF,TGTGCCACTGGGCGGGGGGGCGGTGATACGCAGTATTTT
TRBV7-2,NA,TRBD2,TRBJ2-1,CASSPSRLAGYGEQFF,TGTGCCAGCAGCCCCAGTAGGCTAGCGGGGTACGGTGAGCAGTTCTTC
TRBV12-3/TRBV12-4,NA,NA,TRBJ1-1,CASSNTRAGSYTEAFF,TGTGCCAGCAGTAACACCCGGGCAGGGAGTTACACTGAAGCTTTCTTT
TRBV4-2,many,NA,TRBJ2-3,CASSQSLNTDTQYF,TGTGCCAGCAGCCAGTCGCTGAACACAGATACGCAGTATTTT
TRBV5-6,NA,TRBD2,TRBJ2-2,CASSLASRTSGSSNTGELFF,TGTGCCAGCAGCTTGGCTTCGCGGACTAGCGGGTCTTCGAACACCGGGGAGCTGTTTTTT
TRBV6-1,NA,NA,TRBJ2-5,CASTPARGQETQYF,TGTGCCAGCACCCCCGCACGGGGCCAAGAGACCCAGTACTTC
TRBV7-9,few,TRBD1,TRBJ2-7,CASSSGQAESSYEQYF,TGTGCCAGCAGCTCGGGACAGGCCGAAAGCTCCTACGAGCAGTACTTC
TRBV6-5,few,NA,TRBJ2-7,CASSYGGKPYEQYF,TGTGCCAGCAGTTACGGGGGGAAACCCTACGAGCAGTACTTC
TRBV29-1,NA,NA,TRBJ2-3,CSVTGHSGWDTQYF,TGCAGCGTGACGGGACATAGCGGGTGGGATACGCAGTATTTT
TRBV11-1,few,TRBD2,TRBJ2-3,CASRSTSGGAGFWDTQYF,TGTGCCAGCAGATCGACTAGCGGGGGGGCCGGGTTTTGGGATACGCAGTATTTT
TRBV6-2/TRBV6-3,many,TRBD1,TRBJ1-5,CASSRPGGAQPQHF,TGTGCCAGCAGTCGCCCAGGGGGGGCTCAGCCCCAGCATTTT
TRBV20-1,few,NA,TRBJ2-1,CSARDGTRVNEQFF,TGCAGTGCTAGAGATGGGACCCGGGTCAATGAGCAGTTCTTC
TRBV20-1,few,TRBD1,TRBJ2-7,CSARDTRDRVAYEQYF,TGCAGTGCTAGAGATACCCGGGACAGGGTGGCCTACGAGCAGTACTTC
TRBV28,few,TRBD2,TRBJ2-7,CASREGLAGGYEQYF,TGTGCCAGCAGGGAGGGTCTAGCGGGGGGCTACGAGCAGTACTTC
TRBV7-9,few,NA,TRBJ1-4,CASRAGGADEKLFF,TGTGCCAGCAGGGCAGGAGGGGCGGATGAAAAACTGTTTTTT
TRBV27,few,TRBD2,TRBJ2-7,CATASGYEQYF,TGTGCCACCGCTAGCGGCTACGAGCAGTACTTC
TRBV27,NA,NA,TRBJ2-5,CASSPRTTPWETQYF,TGTGCCAGCAGTCCAAGGACAACCCCGTGGGAGACCCAGTACTTC
TRBV27,NA,NA,TRBJ1-2,CASLGAFGDGYTF,TGTGCCAGCCTGGGGGCCTTTGGGGATGGCTACACCTTC
TRBV2,few,TRBD1,TRBJ2-7,CASSEAGTGSYEQYF,TGTGCCAGCAGTGAAGCCGGGACAGGCTCCTACGAGCAGTACTTC
TRBV6-5,few,NA,TRBJ2-2,CASSYSSGLGTGELFF,TGTGCCAGCAGTTACTCTTCAGGGTTGGGCACCGGGGAGCTGTTTTTT
TRBV12-3/TRBV12-4,few,TRBD1,TRBJ2-2,CASSLGTGAVGELFF,TGTGCCAGCAGTTTAGGGACAGGGGCGGTCGGGGAGCTGTTTTTT
TRBV28,few,TRBD2,TRBJ2-1,CASIPWGGEQFF,TGTGCCAGCATACCTTGGGGGGGTGAGCAGTTCTTC
TRBV12-3/TRBV12-4,many,NA,TRBJ2-2,CASPGVRELYTGELFF,TGTGCCAGCCCCGGTGTGAGGGAGCTCTACACCGGGGAGCTGTTTTTT
TRBV25-1,NA,NA,TRBJ2-5,CASSEGLTQYF,TGTGCCAGCAGTGAAGGTTTGACCCAGTACTTC
TRBV11-2,NA,NA,TRBJ1-6,CASSLRTPNSPLHF,TGTGCCAGCAGCTTACGTACCCCTAATTCACCCCTCCACTTT
TRBV7-9,many,NA,TRBJ1-1,CASSLLGEGRHTEAFF,TGTGCCAGCAGCCTCCTCGGGGAGGGGAGGCACACTGAAGCTTTCTTT
TRBV15,many,TRBD1,TRBJ1-3,CATSRHEGAGGNTIYF,TGTGCCACCAGCAGGCATGAGGGGGCAGGTGGAAACACCATATATTTT
TRBV4-3,many,NA,TRBJ2-7,CASSQGDTSSYEQYF,TGCGCCAGCAGCCAAGGGGACACTAGCTCCTACGAGCAGTACTTC
TRBV7-9,NA,NA,TRBJ2-2,CASSLSTGNTGELFF,TGTGCCAGCAGCTTAAGCACAGGGAACACCGGGGAGCTGTTTTTT
TRBV11-2,NA,TRBD2,TRBJ2-5,CASSLDFRTSGNF,TGTGCCAGCAGCTTAGATTTTCGAACTAGCGGAAACTTC
TRBV12-3/TRBV12-4,many,NA,TRBJ2-1,CASRNPGQPDYNEQFF,TGTGCCAGCAGAAATCCGGGACAACCTGACTACAATGAGCAGTTCTTC
TRBV29-1,NA,NA,TRBJ2-2,CSVVRQGVGNTGELFF,TGCAGCGTTGTTCGCCAGGGCGTAGGAAACACCGGGGAGCTGTTTTTT
TRBV4-1,NA,NA,TRBJ2-7,CASSQEGRGELFGEQYF,TGCGCCAGCAGCCAAGAAGGGAGGGGGGAGCTTTTTGGCGAGCAGTACTTC
TRBV7-8,few,TRBD1,TRBJ1-1,CASSYDRGQLGWSEAFF,TGTGCCAGCAGCTATGACAGGGGGCAGCTAGGATGGTCTGAAGCTTTCTTT
TRBV7-2,NA,TRBD2,TRBJ2-1,CASSGGLAVWNEQFF,TGTGCCAGCAGCGGGGGACTAGCGGTATGGAATGAGCAGTTCTTC
TRBV20-1,NA,TRBD1,TRBJ1-5,CSARTGSNQPQHF,TGCAGTGCTAGGACAGGGAGCAATCAGCCCCAGCATTTT
TRBV4-3,few,NA,TRBJ1-1,CASSRSSQNTEAFF,TGCGCCAGCAGCCGTTCATCACAAAACACTGAAGCTTTCTTT
TRBV7-6,NA,TRBD1,TRBJ2-5,CASSLRGLEETQYF,TGTGCCAGCAGTTTAAGGGGGCTAGAGGAGACCCAGTACTTC
TRBV4-1,many,NA,TRBJ1-5,CASSQDLSNQPQHF,TGCGCCAGCAGCCAAGATCTCAGCAATCAGCCCCAGCATTTT
TRBV25-1,few,NA,TRBJ2-1,CASSDLTTSYNEQFF,TGTGCCAGCAGTGACTTAACTACCTCCTACAATGAGCAGTTCTTC
TRBV5-1,few,TRBD1,TRBJ1-1,CASSLAGQDGAEAFF,TGCGCCAGCAGCTTGGCCGGACAGGATGGAGCTGAAGCTTTCTTT
TRBV4-2,NA,TRBD2,TRBJ2-6,CASSQDEIGRASGANVLTF,TGTGCCAGCAGCCAAGATGAGATCGGGAGGGCCTCTGGGGCCAACGTCCTGACTTTC